This note documents a single T cell receptor (beta chain) sequence. No antigen is known for it. The germline V gene encodes CDR1 SEHNR and CDR2 FQNEAQ (reference sequence). Trimming pared 5 bases from V and 5 bases from J, leaving 15 bases between. The length of the CDR3 is 14 residues. Some clones are missing from TCRdb's copy, which holds only in-frame ones; the method was immunoSEQ multiplex PCR. The sample has some 1,900,000 clones, about 95% seen once. Terminally differentiated effector memory CD45RA+ cells were excluded by CCR7 positive selection of CD45RO-negative cells. This entry comes from a study of shared clonotypes between healthy human individuals. In the study overall: Donor ages ranged 18 to 49 years: a couple of women, a few men. Used for every donor were three CD4 naive, three CD4 memory, two CD8 naive and one CD8 memory plate.

Study-wide results and limits: The naive CD4 repertoires of several donors were compared, and roughly 5.1% of clonotypes were shared. Richness estimates generally favored naive over memory subsets.

The receptor was isolated from a man between 18 and 35 years old in good health. The chain is built from TRBV7-9 and TRBJ2-5, with a tentative D call TRBD1 (6 bases). The specimen was naive CD8+ T cells sorted from blood. The CDR3 bases are TGTGCCAGCAGCCCGCAGGGGTCGGGGGAGACCCAGTACTTC. This translates into CASSPQGSGETQYF.